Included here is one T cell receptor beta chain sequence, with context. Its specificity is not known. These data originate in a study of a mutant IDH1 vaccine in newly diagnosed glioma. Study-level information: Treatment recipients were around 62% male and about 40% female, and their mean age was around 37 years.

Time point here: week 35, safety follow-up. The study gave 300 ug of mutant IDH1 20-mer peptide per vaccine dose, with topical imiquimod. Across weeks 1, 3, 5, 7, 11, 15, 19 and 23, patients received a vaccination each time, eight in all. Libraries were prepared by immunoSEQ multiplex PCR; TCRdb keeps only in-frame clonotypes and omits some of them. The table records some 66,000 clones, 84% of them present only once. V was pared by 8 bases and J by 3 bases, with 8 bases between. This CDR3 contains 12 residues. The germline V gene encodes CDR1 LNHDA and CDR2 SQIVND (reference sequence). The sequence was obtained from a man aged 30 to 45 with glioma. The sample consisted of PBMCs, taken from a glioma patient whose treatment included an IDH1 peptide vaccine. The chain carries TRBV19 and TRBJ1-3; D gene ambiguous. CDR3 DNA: TGTGCCAGTGCCAGGTTTGGAAACACCATATATTTT. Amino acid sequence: CASARFGNTIYF.